These T cell receptor beta chains were read from a single sample in a study of PD-L1 blockade in urothelial cancer. Measured with immunoSEQ multiplex PCR; TCRdb has only the in-frame clones, and not every one. The table lists 40,000 or so clones, 80% to 90% of them singletons. Sequences were derived from PBMCs, sampled around atezolizumab (anti-PD-L1) treatment. The receptors were sampled from a man aged 55 to 70 with urothelial cancer. Both conserved end residues are part of each CDR3. A D gene is named only where the DNA matches it firmly. Not all rows give a size; the values are once, few, many and, for expanded clones, a class.

j_call d_call clone_size v_call cdr3_nt cdr3_aa
TRBJ1-2 - - TRBV14 TGTGCCAGCAGCCAGGGCCCTTATGGCTACACCTTC CASSQGPYGYTF
TRBJ2-3 - - TRBV10-3 TGTGCCATCAGTGAGTACAGGAGGGTAGATACGCAGTATTTT CAISEYRRVDTQYF
TRBJ1-1 - - TRBV18 TGTGCCAGCTCACCTCGGGGGGTTAACACTGAAGCTTTCTTT CASSPRGVNTEAFF
TRBJ1-5 TRBD1 - TRBV5-6 TGTGCCAGCAGCGTCCGGACAGGGGGAAGGCAGCCCCAGCATTTT CASSVRTGGRQPQHF
TRBJ1-5 TRBD1 - TRBV6-5 TGTGCCAGCAGTGACAGGGGGAATCAGCCCCAGCATTTT CASSDRGNQPQHF
TRBJ2-7 - - TRBV5-1 TGCGCCAGCAGCTTCACTAGCTCCTACGAGCAGTACTTC CASSFTSSYEQYF
TRBJ1-1 - - TRBV5-1 TGCGCCAGCAGCTGGACGGGGATGAACACTGAAGCTTTCTTT CASSWTGMNTEAFF
TRBJ2-7 - - TRBV10-1 TGCGCCAGCAGTGACCCGGAGACCTACGAGCAGTACTTC CASSDPETYEQYF
TRBJ2-6 TRBD1 - TRBV6-6 TGTGCCAGCAGTTCCGAGGGGGCGGCTGGGGCCAACGTCCTGACTTTC CASSSEGAAGANVLTF
TRBJ2-7 TRBD1 - TRBV7-6 TGTGCCAGCAGCTTAGAACAGGGGTCCTACGAGCAGTACTTC CASSLEQGSYEQYF
TRBJ2-7 TRBD1 - TRBV10-2 TGCGCCAGCAGGGGGACAGGGGCCTTAACCACCTATGAGCAGTACTTC CASRGTGALTTYEQYF
TRBJ2-7 TRBD2 - TRBV10-2 TGCGCCAGCAGTGAGCGTACTAGCGGGGGGACCCTCCTCTCCTACGAGCAGTACTTC CASSERTSGGTLLSYEQYF
TRBJ2-5 - - TRBV11-2 TGTGCCAGCAACGAAGGCCCAGGCGACCTCGAAGAGACCCAGTACTTC CASNEGPGDLEETQYF
TRBJ1-5 - once TRBV4-1 TGCGCCAGCAGCCCAACCCTGGTCCAGGGAATGGCTCAGCCCCAGCATTTT CASSPTLVQGMAQPQHF
TRBJ2-7 - - TRBV7-8 TGTGCCAGCAGCGCAACAGGGTTCGAGCAGTACTTC CASSATGFEQYF
TRBJ1-2 TRBD1 - TRBV6-1 TGTGCCAGCACTCCCCGGGACAGGGTCTATGGCTACACCTTC CASTPRDRVYGYTF
TRBJ2-1 TRBD1 - TRBV5-1 TGCGCCAGCAGCTTAGGACAGGGGCCGGGCTCCTACAATGAGCAGTTCTTC CASSLGQGPGSYNEQFF
TRBJ1-1 - - TRBV29-1 TGCAGCGTCGCGGGACGCCTGAACCCTGAAGCTTTCTTT CSVAGRLNPEAFF
TRBJ2-7 - - TRBV5-1 TGCGCCAGCAGCTTGTACACCCCTAGTTGGGACAATTATGCCGAGCAGTACTTC CASSLYTPSWDNYAEQYF
TRBJ2-7 - - TRBV10-3 TGTGCCATCAGTCCCGGGACACAAGGGGCCTACGAGCAGTACTTC CAISPGTQGAYEQYF
TRBJ1-1 - - TRBV19 TGTGCCAGTAGTCCCAGAGCGGGGATGAACACTGAAGCTTTCTTT CASSPRAGMNTEAFF
TRBJ2-1 TRBD2 - TRBV11-2 TGTGCCAGCAGCTTAGGGGGGGGAGGTGAGCAGTTCTTC CASSLGGGGEQFF
TRBJ2-7 TRBD1 - TRBV4-2 TGTGCCAGCAGCCAACGGGACAGGGGGCTCCCCTACGAGCAGTACTTC CASSQRDRGLPYEQYF
TRBJ2-3 - - TRBV7-9 TGTGCCAGCAGCTTAGCTGCGTACCGCACAGATACGCAGTATTTT CASSLAAYRTDTQYF
TRBJ2-5 TRBD1 - TRBV5-1 TGCGCCAGCAGGAGGACAGGGGAGGGGGAGACCCAGTACTTC CASRRTGEGETQYF
TRBJ1-1 TRBD1 - TRBV5-1 TGCGCCAGCAGCTTGGGACAGGGGTACACTGAAGCTTTCTTT CASSLGQGYTEAFF
TRBJ1-5 - - TRBV2 TGTGCCAGCAGTGAAGATCGGTGGTATAGCAATCAGCCCCAGCATTTT CASSEDRWYSNQPQHF
TRBJ1-1 - once TRBV10-2 TGCGCCAGCAGTGAGTCCGACAGCAACACTGAAGCTTTCTTT CASSESDSNTEAFF
TRBJ2-5 TRBD2 - TRBV27 TGTGCCAGCAGTTCCCACCGGTTAGCGGGGCTTCAAGAGACCCAGTACTTC CASSSHRLAGLQETQYF
TRBJ2-3 TRBD1 few TRBV2 TGTGCCAGCAGACTCGAGGGACAGGCTCTTACAGATACGCAGTATTTT CASRLEGQALTDTQYF
TRBJ2-5 TRBD1 once TRBV19 TGTGCCAGTAGTACACGGACAGGGGAGGAAGAGACCCAGTACTTC CASSTRTGEEETQYF
TRBJ2-7 TRBD1 - TRBV6-5 TGTGCCAGCAGAGGGACAGAGCCCTACGAGCAGTACTTC CASRGTEPYEQYF